This T cell receptor beta chain emerged from a study of metastatic and nonmetastatic thyroid tumors. In the study overall: The comparison covered peripheral blood and tumor or nodule tissue in malignant and benign thyroid patients.

The V gene's germline CDR1 is DFQATT and CDR2 SNEGSKA (reference sequence). The CDR3 covers 11 residues. With 6 bases removed from V and 2 bases from J, the gap between germline ends came to 8 bases. Whole-study results and caveats: Patients with malignant thyroid tumors reportedly had significantly higher TCR beta diversity than those with benign nodules, in blood and tumor.

Each patient went into thyroid surgery without having received any treatment. About this clone itself: Its antigen is unidentified.

TCRdb recomputed clones from the PCR reads via MiXCR. The sample comprises fewer than 20,000 clones, approximately 20% of which are singletons, and roughly 7% rests with the top ten. The sequenced sample was adjacent normal tissue. The gene calls are TRBV20-1 and TRBJ2-7; D unclear. This sequence was found in a female donor with papillary thyroid cancer or a benign thyroid nodule (not recorded which). Some clones in this sample may be carry-over from other donors' samples. The DNA of the CDR3 is TGCAGTGCGAACAGTGCCTACGAGCAGTACTTC. Translation: CSANSAYEQYF.